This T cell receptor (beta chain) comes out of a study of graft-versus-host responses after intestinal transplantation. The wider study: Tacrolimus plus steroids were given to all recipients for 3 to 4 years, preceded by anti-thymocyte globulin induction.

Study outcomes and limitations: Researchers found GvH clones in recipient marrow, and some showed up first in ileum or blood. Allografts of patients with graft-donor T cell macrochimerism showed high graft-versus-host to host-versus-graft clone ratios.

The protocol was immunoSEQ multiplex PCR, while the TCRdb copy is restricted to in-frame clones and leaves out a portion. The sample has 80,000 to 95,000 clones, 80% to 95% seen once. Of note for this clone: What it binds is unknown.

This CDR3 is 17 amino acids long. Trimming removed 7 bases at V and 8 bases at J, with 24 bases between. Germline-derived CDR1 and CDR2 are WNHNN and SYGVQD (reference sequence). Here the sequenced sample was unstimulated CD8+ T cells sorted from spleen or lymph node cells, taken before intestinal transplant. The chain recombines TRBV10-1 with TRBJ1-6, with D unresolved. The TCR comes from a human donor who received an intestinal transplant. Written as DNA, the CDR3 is TGCGCCAGCATGAGGGCCCGGACCTCAACAAAATATTCACCCCTCCACTTT. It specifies CASMRARTSTKYSPLHF.